The TCR beta chain described here comes from a study of blood T cells in healthy people across ages. This CDR3 has 14 amino acids. Trimming at V came to 6 bases and at J to 5 bases, leaving 6 bases not matched to a gene. Germline-derived CDR1 and CDR2 are LNHNV and YYDKDF (reference sequence). PBMCs numbering at least 6.5 million were isolated per sample. General study results and limits: Greater diversity and more naive CD4+ cells were seen in long-lived donors than in aged donors. Those diversity estimates obtained from one million T cells were thought to be underestimates.

About this clonotype itself: What it recognizes is unknown.

Primed by a sample-barcoded 5' primer and a J-beta primer mix, a second PCR proceeded for roughly 6 to 12 cycles. TCRdb analysed the 5' RACE reads with MiXCR anew, one entry per CDR3 protein. Of some 1.4 million distinct CDR3 sequences listed, 42% are singletons. The V call is TRBV15, the J call TRBJ1-4; 7 bases line up with TRBD1. The clonotype comes from a woman aged 18-29 years in good health. The specimen was blood. In DNA, the CDR3 is TGTGCCACCAGGACCGGGACAGTCAATGAAAAACTGTTTTTT. It encodes CATRTGTVNEKLFF.